The T cell receptor (beta chain) described here comes from a study of cytomegalovirus exposure and HLA in healthy donors. V was shortened by 1 base and J by 4 bases, with 13 bases between the two germline ends. The CDR3 sequence is 15 residues long. Germline V lookup: CDR1 SGHNT, CDR2 YENEEA. Libraries were prepared by immunoSEQ multiplex PCR; TCRdb keeps only in-frame clonotypes and omits some of them. The sample has tens of thousands of clones; roughly 95% are singletons. The TCR originated in a woman younger than 35 in good health and CMV-seropositive. The rearrangement joins TRBV11-3 to TRBJ2-5; perhaps TRBD2 as D (6 bases). Sequenced sample: PBMCs. The CDR3 region is CASSLGDSSRETQYF. The CDR3 DNA follows: TGTGCCAGCAGCTTAGGGGACTCCTCTCGAGAGACCCAGTACTTC.